Listed below are T cell receptor beta chains from one sample, sequenced in a study of T cell responses to AZD1222 COVID-19 vaccine. Profiled with immunoSEQ multiplex PCR; TCRdb holds only in-frame clones, not every one. The data show over 100,000 clones, with 75% to 90% seen just once and just over 2.5% held by the top ten. Sequenced here: peripheral blood, sampled 28 days after the second AZD1222 dose. Receptors originate from an adult who received the AZD1222 COVID-19 vaccine. Each CDR3 is given with its conserved first and last residue.

j_call	v_call	cdr3_aa
TRBJ2-5	TRBV24-1	CATSDPGPLGTQYF
TRBJ1-6	TRBV11-2	CASSARQDSPLHF
TRBJ1-2	TRBV3-1/TRBV3-2	CASSQRGQVLTGYTF
TRBJ1-5	TRBV28	CASSLMGGTQPQHF
TRBJ1-6	TRBV4-3	CASSQRLGSPLHF
TRBJ2-1	TRBV18	CASSPKELNEQFF
TRBJ1-2	TRBV21-1	CASSKLRQYYGYTF
TRBJ2-3	TRBV5-1	CASSAGTAPNTQYF
TRBJ1-6	TRBV5-6	CASSFEARAVSPLHF
TRBJ2-5	TRBV7-9	CASSLVGQETQYF
TRBJ2-2	TRBV2	CASRGNTGELFF
TRBJ2-2	TRBV19	CASTPGLAGSGELFF
TRBJ1-2	TRBV4-3	CASSPLGQGRLLDGYTF
TRBJ2-3	TRBV5-4	CASSFKTGLLTDTQYF
TRBJ2-7	TRBV7-2	CASSATGTYEQYF
TRBJ2-2	TRBV5-1	CASSGGGLINTGELFF
TRBJ1-6	TRBV14	CASSQDPGRMPHF
TRBJ2-2	TRBV5-4	CASSFLGNTGELFF
TRBJ2-1	TRBV29-1	CSVHGGNEQFF
TRBJ1-1	TRBV25-1	CASSESRRTGEAFF
TRBJ2-1	TRBV20-1	CSASYPRGQFF
TRBJ2-2	TRBV18	CASSPSGGTGELFF